The 30 T cell receptor beta chains given below trace back to one sample, sequenced in a study of beta chain features in type 1 diabetes. Study outcomes and limitations: Type 1 diabetes patients showed a moderate but significant shortening of TCRB CDR3s in all four CD4+ subsets.

No antigen is known for these receptors. Sequenced material consisted of expressed TCRB transcripts (all of the isolated RNA was reverse transcribed). Method: immunoSEQ multiplex PCR; TCRdb's copy keeps in-frame clones and lacks some. The repertoire holds a few hundred thousand clones, roughly 14% seen once, with around 0.016% in the top ten. Sequencing was done on a sample of naive CD4+ T cells from blood. These receptors were collected from a woman between 18 and 30 years old with type 1 diabetes.

This clone was counted between two and nine times. The chain is built from TRBV5-4 and TRBJ2-3; perhaps TRBD1 as D (5 bases). The germline gives CDR1 SGHNT, CDR2 YYREEE (reference sequence). Trimming pared 4 bases from V and 10 bases from J, leaving 19 bases between. The CDR3 sequence is 14 residues long. The CDR3 DNA reads as TGTGCCAGCAGCCGGCAGGGCCTCCCTGAGTCGCAGTATTTT. Its protein product is CASSRQGLPESQYF.

The rearrangement joins TRBV5-4 to TRBJ2-3; 7 bases line up with TRBD1. The CDR3 extends over 15 amino acids. Germline lookup yields CDR1 SGHNT and CDR2 YYREEE (reference sequence). Trimming at V came to 1 base and at J to 6 bases, leaving 8 bases not matched to a gene. In DNA, the CDR3 is TGTGCCAGCAGCTTGCCAGGGGGAAGGTATGATACGCAGTATTTT. Amino acids: CASSLPGGRYDTQYF.

This clone was seen a handful of times. The chain couples TRBV5-1 to TRBJ2-3, with 7 bases lining up with TRBD2. The junction had 4 bases not matched to a gene; V was cut back by 0 bases and J by 6 bases. Germline CDR1 and CDR2: SGHRS and YFSETQ. The CDR3 is 14 amino acids. In DNA form, the CDR3 reads TGCGCCAGCAGCTTGGAACGGGGGGAGGATACGCAGTATTTT. This codes for CASSLERGEDTQYF.

The chain links TRBV2 to TRBJ2-5; D gene unclear. V lost 2 bases and J lost 10, with 11 bases in between. Germline V gives CDR1 SNHLY, CDR2 FYNNEI. The CDR3 extends over 12 amino acids. CDR3 protein: CASSESNGNQYF. The CDR3 nucleotides are TGTGCCAGCAGTGAATCGAACGGTAACCAGTACTTC.

In this sample, this clone turned up a few times. The CDR3 sequence is CASRLGQNYGYTF. The CDR3, as DNA: TGTGCCAGCAGGCTGGGACAGAACTATGGCTACACCTTC. The chain joins TRBV2 to TRBJ1-2; the match to TRBD1 covers 7 bases. Germline lookup yields CDR1 SNHLY and CDR2 FYNNEI. The CDR3 length is 13 residues. Trimming took 6 bases from V and 2 from J; bases not matched to a gene: 3.

The chain couples TRBV6-5 to TRBJ2-1; D not resolved. Germline V gene sequence: CDR1 MNHEY, CDR2 SVGAGI. The CDR3 has 15 amino acids. The V gene lost 0 bases and the J gene lost 2 bases, with 8 bases spanning the gap. The CDR3 coding sequence is TGTGCCAGCAGTTACTCACCCGCGACCTACAATGAGCAGTTCTTC. Its translation is CASSYSPATYNEQFF.

The table lists this clone with a few counts. This chain links TRBV28 with TRBJ2-2; 14 bases line up with TRBD2. The CDR3 is 15 residues long. The ends lost 8 bases at V and 2 bases at J; junction bases unmatched: 1. Germline-derived CDR1 and CDR2 are MDHEN and SYDVKM. The CDR3 nucleotides are TGTGCCAGCGGGACTAGCGGGAGTAACACCGGGGAGCTGTTTTTT. Translated: CASGTSGSNTGELFF.

This clone was recorded a few times. This rearrangement joins TRBV29-1 to TRBJ1-5, with D maybe TRBD1 (6 bases). Germline CDR1 SQVTM, CDR2 ANQGSEA. The CDR3 length is 13 residues. CDR3 loop: CSVLQGLDQPQHF. CDR3 bases: TGCAGTGTCTTACAGGGTCTAGATCAGCCCCAGCATTTT.

The genes are TRBV29-1 and TRBJ1-1; TRBD1 aligns across 7 bases. The V gene's germline CDR1 is SQVTM and CDR2 ANQGSEA. The trim removed 2 bases at V and 5 bases at J, leaving 11 bases unmatched. CDR3 length: 15 residues. CDR3 sequence (DNA): TGCAGCGTTGAACTCCAAAGGGGGCTGGTAACTGAAGCTTTCTTT. It is translated as CSVELQRGLVTEAFF.

The chain is built from TRBV28 and TRBJ2-7, with D unresolved. The CDR3 is made up of 12 amino acids. V shed 5 bases and J shed 7 bases, with 12 bases lying between them. Germline CDR1 is MDHEN and CDR2 is SYDVKM. CDR3: CASSPMTGEQYF. CDR3 DNA sequence: TGTGCCAGCAGTCCCATGACTGGAGAGCAGTACTTC.

The chain joins TRBV7-3 to TRBJ2-5; weak D call: TRBD2 (6 bases). Germline CDR1 reads SGHTA; CDR2 reads FQGTGA. Trimming shortened V by 5 bases and J by 1 base, and 11 bases separated the two germline ends. This CDR3 contains 14 residues. The chain's CDR3 is CASSPPGLQETQYF. For the CDR3, the DNA is TGTGCCAGCAGCCCCCCGGGACTCCAAGAGACCCAGTACTTC. Supplemented by reference TRBV7-3 and TRBJ2-5, the full variable domain reads GAGVSQTPSNKVTEKGKYVELRCDPISGHTALYWYRQSLGQGPEFLIYFQGTGAADDSGLPNDRFFAVRPEGSVSTLKIQRTERGDSAVYLCASSPPGLQETQYFGPGTRLLVL.

This clone has more than one count but fewer than ten. V gene TRBV9 combines with J gene TRBJ2-6, with 7 positions matching TRBD1. CDR3 length: 16 residues. V shed 3 bases, J shed 0 bases, and the junction held 3 bases outside the gene matches. The germline V gene encodes CDR1 SGDLS and CDR2 YYNGEE. CDR3 DNA sequence: TGTGCCAGCAGCGGGGGACAGACCTCTGGGGCCAACGTCCTGACTTTC. Encoded protein: CASSGGQTSGANVLTF. The full variable domain, completed using reference TRBV9 and TRBJ2-6, is DSGVTQTPKHLITATGQRVTLRCSPRSGDLSVYWYQQSLDQGLQFLIQYYNGEERAKGNILERFSAQQFPDLHSELNLSSLELGDSALYFCASSGGQTSGANVLTFGAGSRLTVL.

The V call is TRBV18, the J call TRBJ2-5; D is possibly TRBD1 (6 bases). The CDR3 has 15 amino acids. Per germline, CDR1 KGHSH and CDR2 LQKENI. Trimming pared 2 bases from V and 7 bases from J, leaving 17 bases between. The DNA for the CDR3 is TGTGCCAGCTCACCAGAGTCGGCAGGGGAAATGACCCAGTACTTC. This gives the protein CASSPESAGEMTQYF.

In this sample, this clone turned up a few times. The genes are TRBV18 and TRBJ2-3; possibly TRBD1 for D (7 bases). The V gene lost 3 bases and the J gene lost 8 bases, with 15 bases spanning the gap. Germline-derived CDR1 and CDR2 are KGHSH and LQKENI. The CDR3 runs to 14 residues. The CDR3 spells CASSPDRRGGTQYF. The CDR3 coding sequence is TGTGCCAGCTCACCGGACAGGAGGGGAGGTACGCAGTATTTT.

This clone was counted only a few times. The chain combines TRBV30 with TRBJ2-1, with TRBD2 matching over 13 bases. Germline V gene lookup returns CDR1 GTSNPN and CDR2 SVGIG (reference sequence). This CDR3 has 19 amino acids. The trim removed 4 bases at V and 5 bases at J, leaving 17 bases unmatched. The CDR3 nucleotides read TGTGCCTGGACCCAACCGAGGAAGACTAGCGGGAGGATCGACAATGAGCAGTTCTTC. It specifies CAWTQPRKTSGRIDNEQFF.

The V and J genes are TRBV7-2 and TRBJ2-1; 14 nucleotides match TRBD2. This CDR3 is built from 17 residues. V was clipped by 4 bases and J by 7 bases; unmatched bases: 9. Per germline, CDR1 SGHTA and CDR2 FQGNSA. This chain's CDR3 is CASSSKLGLAGGNEQFF. CDR3 nucleotides: TGTGCCAGCAGCTCGAAACTTGGACTAGCGGGAGGAAATGAGCAGTTCTTC.

This sequence joins TRBV4-1 and TRBJ2-3; perhaps TRBD2 as D (6 bases). Germline V CDR1 and CDR2: MGHRA, YSYEKL. The CDR3 has 15 amino acids. V was clipped by 6 bases and J by 5 bases, with 18 bases between them. The CDR3 region is CASSLGLYAGDTQYF. CDR3 nucleotide sequence: TGCGCCAGCAGTCTGGGACTCTACGCGGGAGATACGCAGTATTTT.

This clone was counted a few times. This sequence joins TRBV5-1 and TRBJ1-1; 8 positions match TRBD1. Trimming cost V 7 bases and J 1 base; bases outside gene matches: 3. Germline assignment: CDR1 SGHRS and CDR2 YFSETQ. The CDR3 totals 13 residues. The CDR3 coding sequence is TGCGCCAGCCAGGGACAGGCGAACACTGAAGCTTTCTTT. Translated, it gives CASQGQANTEAFF. The full variable domain, completed using reference TRBV5-1 and TRBJ1-1, is KAGVTQTPRYLIKTRGQQVTLSCSPISGHRSVSWYQQTPGQGLQFLFEYFSETQRNKGNFPGRFSGRQFSNSRSEMNVSTLELGDSALYLCASQGQANTEAFFGQGTRLTVV.

The chain recombines TRBV29-1 with TRBJ1-1; D remains unclear. This CDR3 region has 13 residues. Germline values: CDR1 SQVTM, CDR2 ANQGSEA. V lost 8 bases, J lost 5 bases, and 18 bases lay in between. The CDR3 loop is CSIRRAWGTEAFF. CDR3 nucleotide sequence: TGCAGCATTCGGAGGGCTTGGGGTACTGAAGCTTTCTTT. The entire variable domain, with the rest obtained from reference TRBV29-1 and TRBJ1-1, is as follows: SAVISQKPSRDICQRGTSLTIQCQVDSQVTMMFWYRQQPGQSLTLIATANQGSEATYESGFVIDKFPISRPNLTFSTLTVSNMSPEDSSIYLCSIRRAWGTEAFFGQGTRLTVV.

V is TRBV6-6 and J is TRBJ2-7, with 9 positions matching TRBD1. Germline CDR1 is MNHNY and CDR2 is SVGAGI (reference sequence). V lost 6 bases, J lost 4 bases, and 10 bases stayed unmatched. This CDR3 comprises 15 residues. The CDR3 here is CASRRSGTGSYEQYV. The CDR3, as DNA: TGTGCCAGCAGGAGATCCGGGACAGGGAGTTACGAGCAGTACGTC.

This clone was detected a few times. The genes are TRBV19 and TRBJ2-3, with D uncertain. The V gene lost 7 bases and the J gene lost 3 bases, with 8 bases spanning the gap. Germline CDR1 LNHDA, CDR2 SQIVND (reference sequence). This CDR3 has 12 residues. DNA of the CDR3: TGTGCCAGTAACTCTCGGACAGATACGCAGTATTTT. Amino acids: CASNSRTDTQYF.

Only a few counts were recorded for this clone. This CDR3 reads CSGGRGGTEAFF. The CDR3 bases are TGCAGCGGGGGCAGGGGCGGCACTGAAGCTTTCTTT. The chain combines TRBV29-1 with TRBJ1-1; D perhaps matches TRBD1 (6 bases). The CDR3 runs 12 residues. Germline V lookup: CDR1 SQVTM, CDR2 ANQGSEA. The V gene lost 7 bases and the J gene lost 4 bases, with 13 bases spanning the gap.

The rearrangement joins TRBV2 to TRBJ2-5; no definite D call. Trimming left V 1 base short and J 4 bases short, with 13 bases between. Germline CDR1 is SNHLY and CDR2 is FYNNEI. This CDR3 region has 15 residues. The CDR3 coding sequence is TGTGCCAGCAGTGAAGAGAGGTCAAAGCGAGAGACCCAGTACTTC. Protein product: CASSEERSKRETQYF.

There are a few counts of this clone. The V gene is TRBV11-2, the J gene TRBJ2-7; D may be TRBD2 (6 bases). This CDR3 has 13 amino acids. In germline, CDR1 is SGHAT, CDR2 FQNNGV. V shed 4 bases and J shed 3 bases, with 10 bases lying between them. The CDR3 reads CASSSQGGYEQYV. The CDR3 DNA reads as TGTGCCAGCAGCTCTCAGGGAGGCTACGAGCAGTACGTC.

This clone was detected only a few times. This chain joins TRBV30 and TRBJ1-1; the match to TRBD1 covers 8 bases. CDR1 is GTSNPN, CDR2 SVGIG, per germline (reference sequence). This CDR3 comprises 14 residues. J was trimmed by 6 bases and V by 3 bases; bases with no gene match: 9. The CDR3 reads CAWSQGAGFAEAFF. The CDR3, as DNA: TGTGCCTGGAGCCAGGGGGCGGGGTTCGCTGAAGCTTTCTTT.

In its sample, this clone was seen a few times. The rearrangement joins TRBV6-1 to TRBJ2-7, with 9 bases that match TRBD1. This CDR3 region has 14 residues. Germline lookup yields CDR1 MNHNS and CDR2 SASEGT. The trim removed 6 bases at V and 7 bases at J, leaving 10 bases unmatched. This CDR3 reads CASREGQGYLEQYF. DNA of the CDR3: TGTGCCAGCAGGGAGGGACAGGGTTATTTAGAGCAGTACTTC.

The chain links TRBV7-2 to TRBJ2-1; D might be TRBD1 (7 bases). The CDR3 is 18 amino acids. The V and J ends lost 1 base and 0 bases respectively, with 16 bases between them. The germline CDR1 and CDR2 sequences are SGHTA and FQGNSA. Here the CDR3 DNA reads TGTGCCAGCAGCTTAGTCGCAGGGGGGCAGAGCTCCTACAATGAGCAGTTCTTC. This codes for CASSLVAGGQSSYNEQFF.

The rearrangement uses TRBV5-1 and TRBJ1-5; 8 nucleotides match TRBD1. CDR3 length: 15 residues. V gave up 4 bases and J gave up 6 bases; unmatched junction bases: 9. Germline CDR1 reads SGHRS; CDR2 reads YFSETQ. Here the CDR3 reads CASSVDRGVGQPQHF. The CDR3 nucleotides read TGCGCCAGCAGCGTCGACAGGGGTGTCGGTCAGCCCCAGCATTTT.

The chain joins TRBV5-1 to TRBJ2-4; 7 nucleotides agree with TRBD2. The CDR3 loop spans 14 amino acids. With V trimmed by 0 bases and J by 8 bases, 5 bases remained unmatched. Germline values: CDR1 SGHRS, CDR2 YFSETQ. The CDR3 here is CASSLGREGYIQYF. The CDR3 region has the DNA TGCGCCAGCAGCTTGGGCAGGGAGGGTTACATTCAGTACTTC.

In this sample, this clone turned up a few times. The chain combines TRBV28 with TRBJ2-7; 12 nucleotides align to TRBD2. Germline CDR1 MDHEN, CDR2 SYDVKM. The CDR3 is made up of 14 amino acids. V lost 10 bases, J lost 5 bases, and 9 bases stayed unmatched. The CDR3 DNA follows: TGTGCCACCGTGACTAGCGGGAGTAGGAACGAGCAGTACTTC. Translating it yields CATVTSGSRNEQYF.